Reported below is one T cell receptor beta chain. This sample is drawn from a study of CD8 T cells in Susac syndrome. Between the trimmed V and J ends, which lost 1 base and 0 bases, there was a span of 11 bases. Germline CDR1 reads SGHTA; CDR2 reads FQGNSA. The CDR3 covers 16 residues. After extraction with the RNeasy kit, roughly 0.45 to 1 ug of the RNA was reverse transcribed using random hexamers. MiXCR, run by TCRdb on the immunoSEQ multiplex PCR reads, gives a single entry per CDR3 protein. The sample records some 77,000 distinct CDR3 sequences, just over 90% being singletons. The chain combines TRBV7-2 with TRBJ2-3, with no clear D. Input material: CD4+ T cells from PBMCs. This receptor was taken from a human donor with Susac syndrome. This CDR3 reads CASSLGYPPSTDTQYF. CDR3 nucleotides: TGTGCCAGCAGCTTAGGCTACCCTCCTAGCACAGATACGCAGTATTTT. Looking up the rest from reference TRBV7-2 and TRBJ2-3 gives the full variable domain: GAGVSQSPSNKVTEKGKDVELRCDPISGHTALYWYRQSLGQGLEFLIYFQGNSAPDKSGLPSDRFSAERTGGSVSTLTIQRTQQEDSAVYLCASSLGYPPSTDTQYFGPGTRLTVL.